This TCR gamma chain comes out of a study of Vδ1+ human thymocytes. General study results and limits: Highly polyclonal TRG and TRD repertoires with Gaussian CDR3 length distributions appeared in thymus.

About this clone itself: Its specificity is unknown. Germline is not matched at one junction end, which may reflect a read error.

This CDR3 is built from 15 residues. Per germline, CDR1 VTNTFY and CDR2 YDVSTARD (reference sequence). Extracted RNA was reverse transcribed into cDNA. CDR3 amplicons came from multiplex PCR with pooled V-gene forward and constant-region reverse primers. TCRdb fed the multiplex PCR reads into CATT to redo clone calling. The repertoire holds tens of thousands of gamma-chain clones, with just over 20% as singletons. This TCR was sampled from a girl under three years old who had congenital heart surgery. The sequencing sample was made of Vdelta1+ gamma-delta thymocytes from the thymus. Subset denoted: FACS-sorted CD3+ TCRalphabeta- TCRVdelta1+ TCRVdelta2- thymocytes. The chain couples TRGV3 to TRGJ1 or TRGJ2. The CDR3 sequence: CAAWDTPGNYYKKLF. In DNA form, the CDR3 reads TGTGCCGCCTGGGACACCCCAGGGAATTATTATAAGAAACTCTTT.